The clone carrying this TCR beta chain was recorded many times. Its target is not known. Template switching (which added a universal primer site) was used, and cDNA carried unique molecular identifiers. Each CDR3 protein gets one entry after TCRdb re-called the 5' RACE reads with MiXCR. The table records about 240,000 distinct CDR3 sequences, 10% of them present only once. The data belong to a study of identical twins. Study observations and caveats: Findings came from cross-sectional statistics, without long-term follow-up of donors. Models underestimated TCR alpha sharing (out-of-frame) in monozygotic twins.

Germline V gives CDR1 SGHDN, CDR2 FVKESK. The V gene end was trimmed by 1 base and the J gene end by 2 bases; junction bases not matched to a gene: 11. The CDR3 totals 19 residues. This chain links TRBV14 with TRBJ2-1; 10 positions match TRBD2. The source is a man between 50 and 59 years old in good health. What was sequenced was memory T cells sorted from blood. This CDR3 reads CASSQAIRLAGFTYNEQFF. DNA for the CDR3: TGTGCCAGCAGCCAAGCGATCCGACTAGCGGGTTTTACCTACAATGAGCAGTTCTTC.